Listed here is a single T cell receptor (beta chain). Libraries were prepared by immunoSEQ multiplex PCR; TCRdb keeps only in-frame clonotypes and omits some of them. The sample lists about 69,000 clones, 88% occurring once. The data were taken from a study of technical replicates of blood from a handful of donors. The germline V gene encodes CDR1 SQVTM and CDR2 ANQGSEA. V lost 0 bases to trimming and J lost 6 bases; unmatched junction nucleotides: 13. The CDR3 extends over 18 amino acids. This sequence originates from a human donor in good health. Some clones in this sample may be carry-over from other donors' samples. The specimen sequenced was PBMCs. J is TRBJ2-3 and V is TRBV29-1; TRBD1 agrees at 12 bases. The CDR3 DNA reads TGCAGCGTTGAAGACCGGGACAGGGGGCTCTTTTTACACGATACGCAGTATTTT. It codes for CSVEDRDRGLFLHDTQYF.